This T cell receptor (beta chain) was obtained from a study of human T cells and chemical hapten exposure. Time point meaning: healthy volunteer bleed at 6 weeks. The total RNA was obtained from whole blood that was not fractionated. Germline values: CDR1 MNHNS, CDR2 SASEGT. CDR3 length equals 13 residues. J was trimmed by 5 bases and V by 1 base; bases with no gene match: 2. This clonotype came up many times. Its antigen is not identified. Overall study findings and caveats: Sensitizing to DPC left TCRs with a frequency above 1 in 1000 unaltered.

TCRdb recomputed calls from the RACE reads with MiXCR, one row per CDR3 protein. This table has some 65,000 distinct CDR3 sequences, approximately 6.1% appearing once. The source of this sequence is a female donor in good health. Some clones in this sample may be carry-over from other donors' samples. The chain links TRBV6-1 to TRBJ2-7; 7 bases are shared with TRBD1. The specimen was whole blood. The CDR3 region has the DNA TGTGCCAGCAGTGAAGACAGGGGAGACGAGCAGTACTTC. Translating gives CASSEDRGDEQYF.